This T cell receptor beta chain derives from a study of T-cell memory formation after mild COVID-19. Findings and caveats of the study: Shrinking CD4+ clones resided mostly in CM and EM, and CD8+ ones in EMRA. Balance between CD4 and CD8 was seen in clones contracting day 15 to 85, and a CD4+ lean was seen in later expanders.

One entry per CDR3 protein results from TCRdb running MiXCR on the 5' RACE reads. The sample has more than 300,000 distinct CDR3 sequences; roughly 13% are singletons. V lost 1 base and J lost 3, with 10 bases in between. The CDR3 has 15 amino acids. The germline gives CDR1 SGHAT, CDR2 FQDESV (reference sequence). This clonotype occurred once. Its antigen is still unknown. Sequencing input: PBMCs or a T cell subset sorted from them (not recorded which). The rearrangement joins TRBV11-1 to TRBJ2-1, with D maybe TRBD2 (6 bases). The TCR comes from a young man who had mild COVID-19 (a few samples of this study predate the infection). Cell type and time point are not known. The DNA of the CDR3 is TGTGCCAGCAGCTTAGGGTCGGGGGTCTACAATGAGCAGTTCTTC. Translated: CASSLGSGVYNEQFF. The whole variable domain, remainder taken from reference TRBV11-1 and TRBJ2-1, is EAEVAQSPRYKITEKSQAVAFWCDPISGHATLYWYRQILGQGPELLVQFQDESVVDDSQLPKDRFSAERLKGVDSTLKIQPAELGDSAMYLCASSLGSGVYNEQFFGPGTRLTVL.